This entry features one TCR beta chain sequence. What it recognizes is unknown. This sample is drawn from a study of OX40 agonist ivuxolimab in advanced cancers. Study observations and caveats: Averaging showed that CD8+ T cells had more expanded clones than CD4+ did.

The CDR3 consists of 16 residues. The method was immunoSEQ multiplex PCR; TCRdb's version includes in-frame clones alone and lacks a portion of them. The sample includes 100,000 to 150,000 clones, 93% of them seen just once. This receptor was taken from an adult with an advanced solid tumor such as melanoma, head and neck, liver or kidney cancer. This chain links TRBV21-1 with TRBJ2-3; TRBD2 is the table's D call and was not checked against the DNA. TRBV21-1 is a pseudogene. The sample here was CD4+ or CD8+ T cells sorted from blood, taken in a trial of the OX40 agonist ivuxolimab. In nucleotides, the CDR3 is TGTGCCAGCAGCATATCGCTACCCGGGAGCACAGATACGCAGTATTTT. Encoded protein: CASSISLPGSTDTQYF.